The sequence of this T cell receptor beta chain was determined in a study of blood T cells in healthy people across ages. General study results and limits: Significant beta diversity loss was already apparent by age roughly 43, declining roughly linearly. Samples with more naive T cells showed higher observed beta diversity. The authors considered diversity estimates from one million T cells to be underestimates.

Russia was home to the donors, healthy Caucasian individuals aged roughly 6 to 90. As regards this clonotype: What it binds is unknown.

This CDR3 has 12 amino acids. CDR1 ENHRY and CDR2 SYGVKD come from the germline V gene. The J segment lost 10 bases and the V segment lost 3 bases, leaving 3 bases of the junction unmatched. Primed by a sample-barcoded 5' primer and a J-beta primer mix, a second PCR proceeded for about 6 to 12 cycles. TCRdb re-called the 5' RACE reads through MiXCR, storing one row per CDR3 protein. In the table there are more than 550,000 distinct CDR3 sequences, 22% of which are singletons. Source material: blood. The sequence came from a man aged 65-85 years in good health. The chain combines TRBV10-3 with TRBJ2-1, with 7 nucleotides matching TRBD1. The CDR3 spells CAISEGGGEQFF. DNA for the CDR3: TGTGCCATCAGTGAAGGGGGCGGAGAGCAGTTCTTC.